The text below deals with one T cell receptor beta chain. This CDR3 is 13 amino acids long. Germline CDR1 and CDR2: LGHDT and YNNKEL (reference sequence). Trimming stripped 4 bases from V and 2 bases from J, with 8 bases between. As processed by the authors: By means of reference gene primer amplification, nucleated cell counts were estimated. The protocol was immunoSEQ multiplex PCR, while the TCRdb copy is restricted to in-frame clones and leaves out a portion. The V and J calls and clone size come from that table; D and trimming were worked out from the DNA. Among some 73,000 clones, roughly 85% were seen once, and the ten largest hold around 32%. This entry is derived from a study of blood T cell repertoires in COVID-19. Study information: From the United States, Italy and Spain came samples of acute and convalescent COVID-19.

Sequencing was done on a sample of peripheral blood. This clonotype originated in a woman of 80 years or more with active or convalescent COVID-19. The V gene is TRBV3-1 (or the pseudogene TRBV3-2), the J gene TRBJ2-5; maybe TRBD2 (6 bases). The CDR3 bases are TGTGCCAGCAGCCGGGGGACTCAAGAGACCCAGTACTTC. Encoded protein: CASSRGTQETQYF.